This T cell receptor (beta chain) stems from a study of follicular helper T cells after annual influenza vaccination. Study-wide context: Some donors were sampled over the 2013-2014, 2014-2015 and 2015-2016 vaccinations.

Time point: 2015-2016 season, pre-vaccination. Excluded were substance abuse, HIV/AIDS, active cancer, immunomodulatory drugs and active illness. This clone was detected only a few times. The antigen is not known. General study findings and limits: Most later recoveries of Day 7 ICOS+CD38+ clones were ICOS-CD38- cTfh.

TCRB sequencing was done at Survey resolution level. Here immunoSEQ multiplex PCR was the method, and the copy in TCRdb shows in-frame clones only, minus some. The table includes 3,500 to 5,500 clones, 65% to 85% detected once. This CDR3 is built from 13 residues. Trimming left V 11 bases short and J 0 bases short, with 13 bases between. Germline-derived CDR1 and CDR2 are SGHTA and FQGTGA. The chain carries TRBV7-3 and TRBJ1-1; no firm D call. The specimen was CXCR5+ CD38- circulating T follicular helper cells from blood, collected on the day of influenza vaccination. Subset specified: circulating Tfh, non-naive CD4+CXCR5+PD-1+ (ICOS+CD38+ or ICOS-CD38-). The receptor comes from an adult who received the influenza vaccine. CDR3 residues: CASSVGMNTEAFF. In DNA, the CDR3 is TGTGCCTCCTCAGTTGGTATGAACACTGAAGCTTTCTTT.